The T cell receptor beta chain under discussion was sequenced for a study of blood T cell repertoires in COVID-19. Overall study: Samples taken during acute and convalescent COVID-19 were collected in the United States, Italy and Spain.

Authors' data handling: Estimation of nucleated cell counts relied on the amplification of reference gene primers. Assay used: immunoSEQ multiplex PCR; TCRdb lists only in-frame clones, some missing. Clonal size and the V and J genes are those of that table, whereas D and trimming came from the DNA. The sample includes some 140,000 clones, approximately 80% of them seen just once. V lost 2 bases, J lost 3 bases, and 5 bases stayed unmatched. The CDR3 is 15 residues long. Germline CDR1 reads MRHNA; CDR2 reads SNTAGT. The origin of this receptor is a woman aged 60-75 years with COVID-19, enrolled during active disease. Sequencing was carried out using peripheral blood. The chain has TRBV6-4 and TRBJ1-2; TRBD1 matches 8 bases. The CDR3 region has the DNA TGTGCCAGCAGTGACGGGACAGGAAGGGACTATGGCTACACCTTC. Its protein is CASSDGTGRDYGYTF.